Included here is one T cell receptor (beta chain) sequence, with context. There is no known antigen for this receptor. No base-level quality is on record; no much larger clone is a single base apart. This entry comes from a study of neoadjuvant nivolumab and ipilimumab in lung cancer (dated by TCRdb to between 2020 and 2021). Context from the whole study: Nivolumab was administered intravenously at 3 mg/kg on days 1, 15 and 29, and in the combination arm ipilimumab 1 mg/kg was added on day 1 only. The major pathologic response (MPR) rate in the intention-to-treat population in each study arm was designated as the primary trial endpoint. Of the roughly 45 patients with operable NSCLC treated in the trial, 23 were randomized to nivolumab monotherapy and roughly 21 to nivolumab plus ipilimumab. The study compared TCR repertoires in pretherapy (baseline) peripheral blood with TCR repertoires in tumors resected at surgery following neoadjuvant immune checkpoint blockade. Matched pretherapy and resected tumor pairs were analyzed for seven patients: four treated with nivolumab and three with nivolumab plus ipilimumab. What the authors observed across the whole study: No significant correlation was found between TCR clonality and pathologic tumor regression, and only one major-pathologic-response sample was available for the clonality analysis. TCR sequencing was performed in a small number of samples. Pretherapy blood TCR richness correlated positively with richness in tumors resected after neoadjuvant therapy (Spearman R ≈ 0.8). From pretherapy to surgery, tumor T-cell richness and clonality increased in three of three dual-therapy tumors but in only two of four nivolumab-treated tumors. Compared with tumor-adjacent uninvolved lung, resected tumors had greater TCR richness and clonality, and increases showed up in more of the dual-therapy-treated tumors.

To prepare the library, the immunoSEQ multiplex PCR assay was applied. The published analysis was carried out like this. Richness and clonality were used to summarize the repertoires, and clones that significantly expanded or contracted between pre- and post-therapy samples were identified. Entries here come from immuneACCESS through TCRdb and include only in-frame sequences with V and J called. Some clones fail to appear in such tables; in the studies checked, an unresolved V gene covers under half of the shortfall, and the cause of the remainder is unknown. V, J and clone size were drawn from that table, and D and trimming were deduced from the DNA. This sample gives 3,900 or so clones in total; less than 80% of them show up just once. The top ten clonotypes cover over 1.2% of the sample. The CDR3 measures 12 amino acids from cysteine to phenylalanine. CDR3 DNA is the only sequence kept; it has 36 bases, read in frame from the first base. CDR1 and CDR2 were assigned from the germline V gene as SGHTA and FQGNSA. Relative to germline, V is 5 bases shorter and J is 6 bases shorter, with 9 bases between their ends.

Per the publication, the time point label means: at surgical resection after neoadjuvant nivolumab +/- ipilimumab. Samples came from the phase 2 randomized NEOSTAR trial, which tested neoadjuvant nivolumab or nivolumab plus ipilimumab followed by surgery in operable NSCLC. The receptor was isolated from an adult with non-small cell lung cancer. Here the chain combines TRBV7-2 and TRBJ2-3, with the identity of the D gene unclear. The specimen comprised peripheral blood, sampled after neoadjuvant nivolumab, alone or with ipilimumab, at or shortly before surgery. The CDR3 here reads CASSPNSDTQYF. The sequenced DNA: TGTGCCAGCAGCCCGAACAGCGATACGCAGTATTTT.